These 27 T cell receptor beta chains were all obtained from the same sample, sequenced in a study of shared clonotypes between healthy human individuals. Assay used: immunoSEQ multiplex PCR; TCRdb lists only in-frame clones, some missing. Among 950,000 to 1,200,000 clones listed, about 80% were seen once. Specimen: memory CD4+ T cells from PBMCs. Subset specified: CD45RA-negative fraction. The receptors come from a man aged 18 to 29 in good health. Some clones in this sample may be carry-over from other donors' samples.

About this clone itself: A read error likely explains this, since a far larger clone differs by one base. The chain employs TRBV30 and TRBJ2-2; D gene ambiguous. Trimming pared 0 bases from V and 10 bases from J, leaving 6 bases between. Per the germline V gene, CDR1 is GTSNPN and CDR2 is SVGIG (reference sequence). The CDR3 is made up of 11 amino acids. Here the CDR3 reads CAWSVGVELFF. CDR3 bases: TGTGCCTGGAGTGTAGGCGTGGAGCTGTTTTTT.

Regarding this clone: This sample also contains other DNA sequences that code for the same CDR3. The rearrangement joins TRBV7-7 to TRBJ2-1; D gene unclear. The germline CDR1 and CDR2 sequences are SSHAT and FNYEAQ (reference sequence). The CDR3 runs 16 residues. The V and J ends lost 1 base and 0 bases respectively, with 10 bases between them. Here the CDR3 DNA reads TGTGCCAGCAGCTTAGGCTTACCTAGCTCCTACAATGAGCAGTTCTTC. This codes for CASSLGLPSSYNEQFF.

The chain uses TRBV6-4 and TRBJ1-2, with D unresolved. The CDR3 totals 12 residues. From germline, CDR1 is MRHNA and CDR2 SNTAGT. Trimming took 2 bases from V and 7 from J, leaving 8 bases between them. As DNA, the CDR3 is TGTGCCAGCAGTGACCCCGCGCTTGGCTACACCTTC. Amino acid sequence: CASSDPALGYTF.

This clone has more than one count but fewer than ten. This sample also contains other DNA sequences that code for the same CDR3. V and J are TRBV19 and TRBJ1-1; D is undetermined. Deletions cut 6 bases from V and 1 base from J, with 6 bases between. The CDR3 is made up of 12 amino acids. CDR1 and CDR2 from the germline V gene are LNHDA and SQIVND (reference sequence). For the CDR3, the DNA is TGTGCCAGTAGGGCCTCGAACACTGAAGCTTTCTTT. Its translation: CASRASNTEAFF. Complete variable domain (other parts from reference TRBV19 and TRBJ1-1): DGGITQSPKYLFRKEGQNVTLSCEQNLNHDAMYWYRQDPGQGLRLIYYSQIVNDFQKGDIAEGYSVSREKKESFPLTVTSAQKNPTAFYLCASRASNTEAFFGQGTRLTVV.

Concerning this clone itself: Other DNA variants within this sample encode the same CDR3. The chain employs TRBV7-9 and TRBJ1-1; the D is unclear. Germline-derived CDR1 and CDR2 are SEHNR and FQNEAQ (reference sequence). CDR3 size: 13 residues. The V end was cut by 3 bases, the J end by 1 base, with 6 bases between. The CDR3 is CASSFTANTEAFF. CDR3 bases: TGTGCCAGCAGCTTCACAGCGAACACTGAAGCTTTCTTT.

This sequence joins TRBV30 and TRBJ1-4, with D maybe TRBD1 (6 bases). The V end lost 3 bases, the J end lost 2 bases, and 10 bases lay between the germline ends. CDR1 and CDR2 (germline): GTSNPN, SVGIG (reference sequence). The CDR3 is 14 residues long. CDR3 in DNA: TGTGCCTGGAGATACAGGGTCACTAATGAAAAACTGTTTTTT. Its protein product is CAWRYRVTNEKLFF.

This clone came up a few times. The gene calls are TRBV29-1 and TRBJ2-3, with D uncertain. Trimming removed 0 bases from V and 7 bases from J, with 5 bases in between. CDR3 length: 11 residues. Per the germline V gene, CDR1 is SQVTM and CDR2 is ANQGSEA. CDR3 in DNA: TGCAGCGTTGAAGAAAGGCATACGCAGTATTTT. Its translation is CSVEERHTQYF.

This chain joins TRBV7-9 and TRBJ1-1, with D unclear. The CDR3 runs to 14 residues. V dropped 4 bases and J dropped 0 bases, with 9 bases sitting between them. Germline loops: CDR1 SEHNR, CDR2 FQNEAQ (reference sequence). DNA for the CDR3: TGTGCCAGCAGCTCCAAAATCCTGAACACTGAAGCTTTCTTT. It encodes CASSSKILNTEAFF.

This clone came up a few times. CDR3 residues: CAWSVGRGQVYGYTF. CDR3 nucleotide sequence: TGTGCCTGGAGTGTGGGCAGGGGGCAAGTCTATGGCTACACCTTC. V is TRBV30 and J is TRBJ1-2, with TRBD1 matching over 8 bases. The ends lost 0 bases at V and 4 bases at J; junction bases unmatched: 7. CDR3 length equals 15 residues. Germline CDR1 reads GTSNPN; CDR2 reads SVGIG (reference sequence).

The chain combines TRBV18 with TRBJ1-4; D is possibly TRBD1 (5 bases). V lost 3 bases to trimming and J lost 0 bases, with 14 bases between them. This CDR3 is 17 amino acids long. In germline, CDR1 is KGHSH, CDR2 LQKENI. This CDR3 reads CASSPPGGAATNEKLFF. CDR3 DNA sequence: TGTGCCAGCTCACCTCCCGGGGGAGCCGCAACTAATGAAAAACTGTTTTTT.

The gene calls are TRBV21-1 and TRBJ1-2. TRBV21-1 is marked as a pseudogene. This CDR3 is built from 14 residues. CDR3 residues: CASSKAEGVGGYTF. The CDR3 DNA is TGTGCCAGCAGCAAAGCGGAGGGAGTAGGTGGCTACACCTTC.

CDR3: CASSYGSTQREQFF. For the CDR3, the DNA is TGTGCCAGCAGTTATGGGTCTACCCAGCGGGAGCAGTTCTTC. The rearrangement links TRBV6-6 to TRBJ2-1, with TRBD2 as a possible D gene (5 bases). V lost 3 bases and J lost 10, with 16 bases in between. CDR3 length equals 14 residues. Germline CDR1 reads MNHNY; CDR2 reads SVGAGI (reference sequence).

The chain links TRBV7-6 to TRBJ2-2; D possibly corresponds to TRBD2 (6 bases). V dropped 0 bases and J dropped 4 bases, with 15 bases sitting between them. The CDR3 length is 17 residues. CDR1 SGHVS and CDR2 FNYEAQ come from the germline V gene. CDR3 residues: CASSLAGGSVVTGELFF. In nucleotides, the CDR3 is TGTGCCAGCAGCTTAGCGGGAGGTTCGGTTGTCACCGGGGAGCTGTTTTTT.

V and J are TRBV15 and TRBJ2-1; D is unresolved. V shed 0 bases and J shed 13 bases, with 19 bases lying between them. CDR3 length: 15 amino acids. The V gene's germline CDR1 is LNHNV and CDR2 YYDKDF (reference sequence). CDR3 nucleotide sequence: TGTGCCACCAGCAGAGATGGGTCCAGGCCGGTAGGCCAGTTCTTC. Translated: CATSRDGSRPVGQFF.

This chain joins TRBV10-3 and TRBJ2-7, with D perhaps matching TRBD2 (6 bases). The germline V gene encodes CDR1 ENHRY and CDR2 SYGVKD. V lost 4 bases, J lost 0 bases, and 13 bases lay in between. The CDR3 runs 15 residues. The CDR3 sequence: CAISAEGWSSYEQYF. The CDR3 nucleotides are TGTGCCATCAGTGCGGAGGGATGGAGCTCCTACGAGCAGTACTTC.

The chain joins TRBV12-5 to TRBJ2-2; 7 bases fit TRBD2. Germline V CDR1 and CDR2: LGHNT, FRNRAP. Trimming at V came to 1 base and at J to 1 base, leaving 6 bases not matched to a gene. The CDR3 consists of 17 residues. The CDR3 spells CASGLGSSGMNTGELFF. The CDR3 DNA sequence: TGTGCTAGTGGTTTGGGGTCTAGCGGAATGAACACCGGGGAGCTGTTTTTT.

V usage is TRBV29-1 and J usage is TRBJ2-2; D might be TRBD2 (6 bases). The V end was cut by 7 bases, the J end by 6 bases, with 21 bases between. The CDR3 totals 15 residues. CDR1 SQVTM and CDR2 ANQGSEA come from the germline V gene. The CDR3 protein is CSGMNLQGGAGELFF. Written as DNA, the CDR3 is TGCAGCGGCATGAACTTGCAGGGAGGAGCCGGGGAGCTGTTTTTT.

The CDR3 sequence: CASSDAVFWRAWYRFF. CDR3 DNA: TGTGCCAGCAGTGATGCGGTGTTTTGGAGGGCGTGGTATCGGTTCTTC. V usage is TRBV2 and J usage is TRBJ2-1, with D perhaps TRBD2 (6 bases). This CDR3 contains 16 residues. Germline loops: CDR1 SNHLY, CDR2 FYNNEI. The V end was cut by 3 bases, the J end by 15 bases, with 27 bases between.

The J gene is TRBJ1-2, the V gene TRBV6-5; TRBD1 might be the D (6 bases). From germline, CDR1 is MNHEY and CDR2 SVGAGI. The V gene lost 7 bases and the J gene lost 7 bases, with 22 bases spanning the gap. The CDR3 runs to 15 residues. Here the CDR3 DNA reads TGTGCCAGCAATAGGGGAAGGGGGAATGCGGGTGGCTACACCTTC. This translates into CASNRGRGNAGGYTF.

The rearrangement links TRBV6-1 to TRBJ1-5; D possibly corresponds to TRBD1 (5 bases). Trimming removed 1 base from V and 8 bases from J, with 12 bases in between. This CDR3 spans 14 amino acids. CDR1 is MNHNS, CDR2 SASEGT, per germline. This CDR3 reads CASSEEWGLEPQHF. The CDR3 DNA reads as TGTGCCAGCAGTGAAGAGTGGGGGTTGGAGCCCCAGCATTTT.

The rearrangement links TRBV29-1 to TRBJ2-2; 9 nucleotides agree with TRBD2. The CDR3 is made up of 14 amino acids. Looked up from germline, CDR1 is SQVTM and CDR2 is ANQGSEA. Trimming removed 7 bases from V and 2 bases from J; junction bases left unmatched: 5. The CDR3 DNA follows: TGCAGCGGCGGGAGGGGGATTAACACCGGGGAGCTGTTTTTT. Amino acids: CSGGRGINTGELFF.

This clone showed up just a few times. V gene TRBV5-1 combines with J gene TRBJ2-3; TRBD2 agrees at 7 bases. From germline, CDR1 is SGHRS and CDR2 YFSETQ. The CDR3 is 15 amino acids. V was pared by 1 base and J by 5 bases, with 7 bases of the junction left unmatched. The CDR3 DNA sequence: TGCGCCAGCAGCTTGTCGGCGGGAGCCGAAGATACGCAGTATTTT. Amino acid sequence: CASSLSAGAEDTQYF.

The chain has TRBV5-4 and TRBJ1-3, with D uncertain. Trimming removed 0 bases at V and 0 bases at J, with 10 bases between. The CDR3 is 16 amino acids. In germline, CDR1 is SGHNT, CDR2 YYREEE (reference sequence). For the CDR3, the DNA is TGTGCCAGCAGCTTGGCCGGGAGCAGCTCTGGAAACACCATATATTTT. Residues: CASSLAGSSSGNTIYF.

On this clone itself: The sample carries other DNA sequences with the same CDR3. The chain has TRBV4-1 and TRBJ2-1; no firm D call. This CDR3 spans 16 amino acids. Germline loops: CDR1 MGHRA, CDR2 YSYEKL. V was clipped by 1 base and J by 0 bases, with 10 bases between them. Here the CDR3 reads CASSQVNLVSYNEQFF. The CDR3 DNA follows: TGCGCCAGCAGCCAAGTTAACCTCGTCTCCTACAATGAGCAGTTCTTC.

V is TRBV10-3 and J is TRBJ1-5, with no clear D. From germline, CDR1 is ENHRY and CDR2 SYGVKD. The CDR3 loop spans 13 amino acids. V lost 10 bases to trimming and J lost 3 bases, with 13 bases between them. CDR3 residues: CATGESTNQPQHF. The CDR3, as DNA: TGTGCCACCGGGGAGAGTACCAATCAGCCCCAGCATTTT.

This chain joins TRBV14 and TRBJ1-1; D is ambiguous. There are 11 residues in the CDR3. Trimming left V 1 base short and J 11 bases short, with 8 bases between. Germline V gene data show CDR1 as SGHDN and CDR2 as FVKESK. The CDR3 DNA follows: TGTGCCAGCAGCCAAGGCGTGTTCGCTTTCTTT. It translates to CASSQGVFAFF.

This chain joins TRBV11-2 and TRBJ1-4; tentative D call: TRBD1 (5 bases). Germline loops: CDR1 SGHAT, CDR2 FQNNGV. V lost 1 base and J 6 bases, leaving 12 bases between the germline ends. The CDR3 consists of 15 residues. The DNA of the CDR3 is TGTGCCAGCAGCTTAGTCCGGGGCAATTATGAAAAACTGTTTTTT. Translated, it gives CASSLVRGNYEKLFF.